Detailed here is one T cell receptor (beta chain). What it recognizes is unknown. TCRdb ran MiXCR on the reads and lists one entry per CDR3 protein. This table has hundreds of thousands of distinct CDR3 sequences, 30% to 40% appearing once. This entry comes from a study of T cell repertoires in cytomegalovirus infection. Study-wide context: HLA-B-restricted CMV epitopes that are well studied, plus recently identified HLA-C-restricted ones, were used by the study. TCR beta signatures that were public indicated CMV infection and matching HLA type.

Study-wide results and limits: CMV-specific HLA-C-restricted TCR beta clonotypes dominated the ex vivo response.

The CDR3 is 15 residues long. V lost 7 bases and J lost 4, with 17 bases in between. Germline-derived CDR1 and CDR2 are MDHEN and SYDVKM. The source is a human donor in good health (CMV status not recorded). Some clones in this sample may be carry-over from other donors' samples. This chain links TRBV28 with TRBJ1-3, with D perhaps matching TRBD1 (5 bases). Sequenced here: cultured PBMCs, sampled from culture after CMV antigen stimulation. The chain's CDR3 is CASTLLGPEGNTIYF. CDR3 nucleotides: TGTGCCAGCACCCTCCTGGGACCCGAGGGAAACACCATATATTTT.